Listed here are 8 T cell receptor beta chains from one sample, sequenced in a study of neoadjuvant anti-PD-1 for oral cavity cancer. Sequencing used immunoSEQ multiplex PCR; TCRdb keeps in-frame clones, though not all of them. The table lists 55,000 to 80,000 clones, 70% to 90% of them singletons. This sample's time point: after neoadjuvant nivolumab, at surgical resection. This sample comprised PBMCs, obtained after nivolumab (anti-PD-1) treatment. The source of these receptors is a person aged 35-79 years with oral cavity squamous cell carcinoma.

The chain employs TRBV6-5 and TRBJ2-1; a possible D gene is TRBD1 (6 bases). Germline V lookup: CDR1 MNHEY, CDR2 SVGAGI. V dropped 5 bases and J dropped 11 bases, with 16 bases sitting between them. This CDR3 is built from 13 residues. CDR3 sequence reads: CASSPQDSRKQFF. DNA of the CDR3: TGTGCCAGCAGTCCCCAGGACAGCCGGAAGCAGTTCTTC.

This clone appeared a few times. The V gene is TRBV2, the J gene TRBJ1-1; D is undetermined. Trimming removed 4 bases from V and 3 bases from J, with 12 bases in between. CDR3 size: 14 residues. Germline-derived CDR1 and CDR2 are SNHLY and FYNNEI. CDR3 region: CASSVWSLDTEAFF. Here the CDR3 DNA reads TGTGCCAGCAGTGTTTGGTCGCTCGACACTGAAGCTTTCTTT.

The V and J genes are TRBV7-8 and TRBJ2-3; D remains unclear. The CDR3 is made up of 13 amino acids. V shed 5 bases and J shed 0 bases, with 6 bases lying between them. Germline CDR1 SGHVS, CDR2 FQNEAQ. DNA for the CDR3: TGTGCCAGCAGCGCGACTAGCACAGATACGCAGTATTTT. Residues: CASSATSTDTQYF. The whole variable domain, filled in from reference TRBV7-8 and TRBJ2-3, reads GAGVSQSPRYKVAKRGQDVALRCDPISGHVSLFWYQQALGQGPEFLTYFQNEAQLDKSGLPSDRFFAERPEGSVSTLKIQRTQQEDSAVYLCASSATSTDTQYFGPGTRLTVL.

The chain couples TRBV30 to TRBJ1-5; 8 nucleotides line up with TRBD1. V lost 1 base, J lost 6 bases, and 26 bases stayed unmatched. The germline V gene encodes CDR1 GTSNPN and CDR2 SVGIG (reference sequence). The CDR3 contains 21 residues. CDR3 sequence: CAWSGWTGLDSWSRSGQPQHF. CDR3 in DNA: TGTGCCTGGAGTGGGTGGACAGGGCTAGACTCTTGGTCTCGGTCGGGTCAGCCCCAGCATTTT.

This rearrangement joins TRBV14 to TRBJ2-5; tentative D call: TRBD1 (6 bases). The V gene lost 1 base and the J gene lost 1 base, with 16 bases spanning the gap. The germline V gene encodes CDR1 SGHDN and CDR2 FVKESK. The CDR3 sequence is 17 residues long. CDR3 in DNA: TGTGCCAGCAGCCAAGCGGTAATTTGGGGGCCCCAAGAGACCCAGTACTTC. Translated, it gives CASSQAVIWGPQETQYF.

The count of this clone is one. The V gene is TRBV25-1, the J gene TRBJ2-7; TRBD2 aligns across 8 bases. Losses at the gene ends were 3 bases for V and 9 bases for J; bases not matched to a gene: 13. The CDR3 covers 15 residues. Germline CDR1 reads MGHDK; CDR2 reads SYGVNS. CDR3 sequence (DNA): TGTGCCAGCAGTGAGCGGGGGGAACGAAGAAGTAGGCAGTACTTC. Translating it yields CASSERGERRSRQYF.

The gene calls are TRBV6-4 and TRBJ1-1; TRBD1 matches at 8 bases. The V segment lost 5 bases and the J segment 4 bases; nucleotides outside the gene matches: 6. CDR3 length: 14 residues. Germline V gene lookup returns CDR1 MRHNA and CDR2 SNTAGT. For the CDR3, the DNA is TGTGCCAGCAGTCCTGGACAGGGTGGCACTGAAGCTTTCTTT. Its translation: CASSPGQGGTEAFF.

The V call is TRBV10-3, the J call TRBJ1-3; D unresolved. Trimming shortened V by 0 bases and J by 5 bases, and 5 bases separated the two germline ends. Germline lookup yields CDR1 ENHRY and CDR2 SYGVKD. The CDR3 is made up of 13 amino acids. As DNA, the CDR3 is TGTGCCATCAGTGAGTCGACTAGAAACACCATATATTTT. Its translation: CAISESTRNTIYF.